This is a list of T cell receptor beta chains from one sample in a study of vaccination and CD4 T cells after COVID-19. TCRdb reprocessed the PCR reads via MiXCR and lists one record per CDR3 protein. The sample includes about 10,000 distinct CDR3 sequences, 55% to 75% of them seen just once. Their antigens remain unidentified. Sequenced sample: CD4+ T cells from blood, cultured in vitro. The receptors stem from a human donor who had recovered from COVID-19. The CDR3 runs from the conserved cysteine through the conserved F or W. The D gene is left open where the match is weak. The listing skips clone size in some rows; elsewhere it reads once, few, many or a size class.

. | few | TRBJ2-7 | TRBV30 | CAWSRPSGYEQYF | TGTGCCTGGAGCCGGCCTTCGGGCTACGAGCAGTACTTC
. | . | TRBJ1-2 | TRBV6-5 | CASSYLNQGPYTF | TGTGCCAGCAGTTACCTGAACCAGGGACCCTACACCTTC
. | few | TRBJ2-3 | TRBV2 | CASRGNSGTDTQYF | TGTGCCAGCAGGGGAAATTCGGGCACAGATACGCAGTATTTT
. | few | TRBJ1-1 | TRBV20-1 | CSARDFGGAAEAFF | TGCAGTGCTAGAGATTTTGGTGGTGCCGCTGAAGCTTTCTTT
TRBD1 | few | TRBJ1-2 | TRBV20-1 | CSARDLTGRGGNYGYTF | TGCAGTGCTAGAGATTTGACAGGGCGGGGGGGTAACTATGGCTACACCTTC
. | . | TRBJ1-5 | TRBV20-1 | CSARGGGQPQHF | TGCAGTGCTAGAGGGGGGGGTCAGCCCCAGCATTTT
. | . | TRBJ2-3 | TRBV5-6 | CASSLGPNTDTQYF | TGTGCCAGCAGCTTGGGACCGAACACAGATACGCAGTATTTT
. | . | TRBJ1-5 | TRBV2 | CASKRPGNQPQHF | TGTGCCAGCAAACGCCCAGGCAATCAGCCCCAGCATTTT
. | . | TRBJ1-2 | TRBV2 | CASSGQRDPGYTF | TGTGCCAGCAGTGGACAGCGGGACCCTGGCTACACCTTC
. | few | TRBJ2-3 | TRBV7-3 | CASSQERLSSTDTQYF | TGTGCCAGCAGCCAGGAGAGACTTTCTAGCACAGATACGCAGTATTTT
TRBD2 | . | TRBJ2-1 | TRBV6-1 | CASTGTSGGSDYNEQFF | TGTGCCAGCACCGGAACTAGCGGGGGGTCAGACTACAATGAGCAGTTCTTC
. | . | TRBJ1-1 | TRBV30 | CAWRTYVSEAFF | TGTGCCTGGAGGACTTATGTATCTGAAGCTTTCTTT
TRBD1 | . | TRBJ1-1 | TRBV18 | CATYARGREAFF | TGTGCCACCTATGCGAGGGGGCGTGAAGCTTTCTTT
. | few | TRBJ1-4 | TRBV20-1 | CSALNTATNEKLFF | TGCAGTGCTCTCAACACTGCAACTAATGAAAAACTGTTTTTT
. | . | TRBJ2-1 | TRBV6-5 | CASSYSDPDRQFF | TGTGCCAGCAGTTACTCGGACCCGGACAGGCAGTTCTTC
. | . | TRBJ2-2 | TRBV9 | CASSAGKAVGELFF | TGTGCCAGCAGCGCCGGAAAGGCTGTCGGGGAGCTGTTTTTT
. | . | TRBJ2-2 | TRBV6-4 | CASSERPNTGELFF | TGTGCCAGCAGTGAGCGACCGAACACCGGGGAGCTGTTTTTT
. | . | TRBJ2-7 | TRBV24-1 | CATSAGGSSYEQYF | TGTGCCACCAGTGCCGGGGGCTCCTCCTACGAGCAGTACTTC
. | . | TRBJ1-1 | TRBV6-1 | CASSLQGSRSREAFF | TGTGCCAGCAGCCTCCAGGGTTCGCGCAGTCGGGAAGCTTTCTTT
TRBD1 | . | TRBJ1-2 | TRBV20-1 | CSAVSGGAKGYTF | TGCAGTGCAGTATCAGGGGGCGCAAAGGGCTACACCTTC
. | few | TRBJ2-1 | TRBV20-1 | CSAIRGGSYNEQFF | TGCAGTGCGATACGTGGGGGGTCCTACAATGAGCAGTTCTTC
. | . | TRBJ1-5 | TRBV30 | CAWSVRRAGSNQPQHF | TGTGCCTGGAGTGTACGGAGGGCGGGGAGCAATCAGCCCCAGCATTTT
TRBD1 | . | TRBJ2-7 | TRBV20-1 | CSARVARGLDEQYF | TGCAGTGCTAGAGTCGCCAGGGGGCTCGACGAGCAGTACTTC
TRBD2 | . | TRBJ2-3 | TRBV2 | CASSAGGGNSLDTQYF | TGTGCCAGCAGTGCCGGCGGGGGGAACTCATTGGATACGCAGTATTTT
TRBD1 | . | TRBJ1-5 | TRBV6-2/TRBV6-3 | CASSYSIGQGSSNQPQHF | TGTGCCAGCAGTTACTCGATAGGACAGGGATCCAGCAATCAGCCCCAGCATTTT
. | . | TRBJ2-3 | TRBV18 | CASSPLPKAGAADTQYF | TGTGCCAGCTCACCTCTCCCAAAGGCGGGGGCAGCAGATACGCAGTATTTT
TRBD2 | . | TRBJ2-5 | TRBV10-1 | CASSVSLAGASAETQYF | TGCGCCAGCAGTGTTTCACTAGCGGGGGCCTCCGCGGAGACCCAGTACTTC
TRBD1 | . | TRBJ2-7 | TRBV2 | CASSEETGVEQYF | TGTGCCAGCAGTGAGGAAACAGGGGTCGAGCAGTACTTC
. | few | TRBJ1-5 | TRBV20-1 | CSATKDGPFTQPQHF | TGCAGTGCTACCAAAGACGGACCTTTTACGCAGCCCCAGCATTTT
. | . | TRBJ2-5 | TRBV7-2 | CASSLKRVVETQYF | TGTGCCAGCAGCTTAAAAAGAGTGGTGGAGACCCAGTACTTC
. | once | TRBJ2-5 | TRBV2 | CASSDISFQETQYF | TGTGCCAGCAGTGATATCAGTTTCCAAGAGACCCAGTACTTC
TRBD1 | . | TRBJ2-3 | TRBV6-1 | CASKLRGRGDTQYF | TGTGCCAGCAAATTAAGGGGGCGCGGAGATACGCAGTATTTT
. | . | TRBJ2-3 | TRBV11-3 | CASSLEVVDTQYF | TGTGCCAGCAGCTTAGAGGTAGTAGATACGCAGTATTTT
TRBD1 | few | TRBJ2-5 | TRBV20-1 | CSARGGSGTGGALETQYF | TGCAGTGCTAGAGGGGGATCCGGGACAGGGGGCGCGTTGGAGACCCAGTACTTC
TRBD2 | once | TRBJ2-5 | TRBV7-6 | CASSLGAASGQETQYF | TGTGCCAGCAGCTTAGGGGCGGCTAGCGGCCAAGAGACCCAGTACTTC
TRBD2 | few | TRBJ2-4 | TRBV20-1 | CSAESSGLAGGPILNIQYF | TGCAGTGCCGAATCCAGCGGACTAGCGGGAGGGCCGATTTTAAACATTCAGTACTTC
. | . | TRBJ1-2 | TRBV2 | CASGEYGYTF | TGTGCCAGCGGTGAATATGGCTACACCTTC
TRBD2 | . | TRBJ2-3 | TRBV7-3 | CASSHLAGGREDTQYF | TGTGCCAGCAGCCATCTAGCGGGAGGGCGAGAAGATACGCAGTATTTT
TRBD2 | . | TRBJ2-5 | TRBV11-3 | CASSGGGQETQYF | TGTGCCAGCAGCGGCGGGGGGCAAGAGACCCAGTACTTC
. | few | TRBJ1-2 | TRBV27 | CASSWRRDFYGYTF | TGTGCCAGCAGTTGGAGGCGAGACTTCTATGGCTACACCTTC
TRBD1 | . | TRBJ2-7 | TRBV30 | CAWALQGAGEQYF | TGTGCCTGGGCTCTACAGGGGGCGGGCGAGCAGTACTTC
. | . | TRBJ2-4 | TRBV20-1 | CSARVDPAKNIQYF | TGCAGTGCTAGAGTAGACCCCGCCAAAAACATTCAGTACTTC
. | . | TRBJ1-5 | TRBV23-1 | CASSQPDRYSNQPQHF | TGCGCCAGCAGTCAACCTGACAGATATAGCAATCAGCCCCAGCATTTT
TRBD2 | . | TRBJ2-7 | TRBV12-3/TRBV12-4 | CASSFWEGGEQYF | TGTGCCAGCAGTTTTTGGGAGGGCGGCGAGCAGTACTTC
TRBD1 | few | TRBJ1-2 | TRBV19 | CASSNKGRDSRPNYGYTF | TGTGCCAGTAGTAATAAAGGGCGGGACAGTCGGCCTAACTATGGCTACACCTTC
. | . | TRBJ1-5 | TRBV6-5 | CASSYQQWGQPQHF | TGTGCCAGCAGTTACCAGCAGTGGGGTCAGCCCCAGCATTTT
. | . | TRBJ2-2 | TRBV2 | CASSTQGGKGGGELFF | TGTGCCAGCAGTACACAGGGTGGAAAGGGAGGCGGGGAGCTGTTTTTT
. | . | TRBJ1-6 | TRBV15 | CATSRAVGNSPLHF | TGTGCCACCAGCAGAGCGGTAGGAAATTCACCCCTCCACTTT
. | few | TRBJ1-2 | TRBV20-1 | CSAKGQIYGYTF | TGCAGTGCTAAAGGACAGATCTATGGCTACACCTTC
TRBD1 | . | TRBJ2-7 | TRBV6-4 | CASTTEQGAPYEQYF | TGTGCCAGCACTACCGAACAGGGGGCCCCCTACGAGCAGTACTTC
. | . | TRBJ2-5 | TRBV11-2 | CASSFSPQETQYF | TGTGCCAGCAGCTTTAGCCCTCAAGAGACCCAGTACTTC
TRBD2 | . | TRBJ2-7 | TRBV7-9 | CASSLAWAGEVYEQYF | TGTGCCAGCAGCTTAGCGTGGGCGGGAGAGGTCTACGAGCAGTACTTC
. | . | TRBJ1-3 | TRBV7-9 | CASSLTPGPSSSGNTIYF | TGTGCCAGCAGCTTAACCCCGGGACCCTCGAGCTCTGGAAACACCATATATTTT
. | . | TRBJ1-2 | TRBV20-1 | CSAPLGRGREYNYGYTF | TGCAGTGCTCCACTCGGGCGGGGCAGGGAGTATAACTATGGCTACACCTTC
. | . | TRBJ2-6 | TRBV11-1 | CASSLAGVGANVLTF | TGTGCCAGCAGCTTAGCAGGGGTTGGGGCCAACGTCCTGACTTTC
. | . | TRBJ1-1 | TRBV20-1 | CSARGGNTEAFF | TGCAGTGCTCGAGGGGGAAACACTGAAGCTTTCTTT
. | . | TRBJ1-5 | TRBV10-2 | CASSTGFQPQHF | TGCGCCAGCTCTACAGGGTTTCAGCCCCAGCATTTT